This is a list of T cell receptor beta chains from one sample in a study of shared clonotypes between healthy human individuals. The assay was immunoSEQ multiplex PCR, and TCRdb's table has in-frame clones only and misses some. The sample includes about 1.1 million clones, 75% to 85% seen only once; the top ten take under 0.8%. Sequenced material: memory CD4+ T cells from PBMCs. Receptors originate from a man between 18 and 29 years old in good health. Some clones in this sample may be carry-over from other donors' samples. CDR3s include the opening cysteine and the closing phenylalanine or tryptophan. D genes are given only for firm matches. Clone size, where shown, is once, few, many, or a class for clones that have expanded.

cdr3_length	clone_size	v_call	j_call	d_call	cdr3_aa	cdr3_nt
13	NA	TRBV9	TRBJ2-7	TRBD1	CASSGTGVYEQYF	TGTGCCAGCAGCGGGACAGGGGTCTACGAGCAGTACTTC
16	NA	TRBV5-6	TRBJ2-5	TRBD1	CASSPAGRGHRETQYF	TGTGCCAGCAGCCCCGCGGGCAGGGGGCACCGAGAGACCCAGTACTTC
15	NA	TRBV25-1	TRBJ2-5	TRBD1	CASSTQQGKSETQYF	TGTGCCAGCAGTACGCAACAGGGGAAGTCGGAGACCCAGTACTTC
17	NA	TRBV19	TRBJ2-5	NA	CASSTGESTGVRETQYF	TGTGCCAGTAGTACTGGTGAGTCAACGGGAGTGAGGGAGACCCAGTACTTC
15	NA	TRBV28	TRBJ1-1	NA	CASSYGGTANTEAFF	TGTGCCAGCAGTTACGGGGGCACGGCGAACACTGAAGCTTTCTTT
14	few	TRBV11-2	TRBJ2-4	NA	CASSSPRRRDIQYF	TGTGCCAGCAGCTCCCCTAGACGACGAGACATTCAGTACTTC
17	NA	TRBV28	TRBJ2-7	TRBD2	CASSPPSGKRFAYEQYF	TGTGCCAGCAGCCCCCCTAGCGGGAAAAGGTTCGCCTACGAGCAGTACTTC
16	NA	TRBV28	TRBJ1-2	NA	CASSSPLGQVPGGYTF	TGTGCCAGCAGTTCCCCTCTCGGACAAGTGCCCGGTGGCTACACCTTC
16	NA	TRBV4-1	TRBJ2-7	NA	CASSQDESGFGYEQYF	TGCGCCAGCAGCCAAGATGAATCCGGGTTCGGCTACGAGCAGTACTTC
14	NA	TRBV10-3	TRBJ1-1	TRBD1	CAIRRTGMNTEAFF	TGTGCCATCAGACGGACAGGGATGAACACTGAAGCTTTCTTT
16	NA	TRBV18	TRBJ2-3	NA	CASSPHIGGAQDTQYF	TGTGCCAGCTCACCCCACATTGGGGGGGCGCAGGATACGCAGTATTTT
15	NA	TRBV30	TRBJ2-1	TRBD2	CAWSLRLAGVTEQFF	TGTGCCTGGAGCTTACGGCTAGCGGGAGTCACTGAGCAGTTCTTC
13	NA	TRBV7-9	TRBJ2-2	NA	CASSLGGTGELFF	TGTGCCAGCAGCTTAGGGGGAACCGGGGAGCTGTTTTTT
14	NA	TRBV6-1	TRBJ1-4	NA	CASSEVGVREKLFF	TGTGCCAGCAGTGAAGTAGGGGTTAGGGAAAAACTGTTTTTT
15	NA	TRBV29-1	TRBJ2-1	NA	CSVEDRKVSHNEQFF	TGCAGCGTTGAAGATCGGAAGGTAAGCCACAATGAGCAGTTCTTC
15	few	TRBV9	TRBJ2-3	NA	CASSVSPGEEDTQYF	TGTGCCAGCAGCGTAAGTCCAGGGGAAGAAGATACGCAGTATTTT